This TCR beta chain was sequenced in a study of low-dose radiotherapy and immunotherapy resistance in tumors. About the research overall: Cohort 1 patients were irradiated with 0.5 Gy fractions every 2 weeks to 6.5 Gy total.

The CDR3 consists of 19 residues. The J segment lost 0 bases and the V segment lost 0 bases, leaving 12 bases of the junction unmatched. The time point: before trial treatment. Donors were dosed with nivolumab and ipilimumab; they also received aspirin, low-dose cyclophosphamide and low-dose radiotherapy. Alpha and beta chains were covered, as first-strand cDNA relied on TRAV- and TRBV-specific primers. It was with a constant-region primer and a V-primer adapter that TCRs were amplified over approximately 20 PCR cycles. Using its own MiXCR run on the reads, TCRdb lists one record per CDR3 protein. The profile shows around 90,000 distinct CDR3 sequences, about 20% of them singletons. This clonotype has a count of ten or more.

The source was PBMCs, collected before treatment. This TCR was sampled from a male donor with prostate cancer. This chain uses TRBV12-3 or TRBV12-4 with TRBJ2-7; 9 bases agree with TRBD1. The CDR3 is CASSLAIFGQGPSSYEQYF. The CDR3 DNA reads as TGTGCCAGCAGTTTAGCTATCTTCGGACAGGGGCCGAGCTCCTACGAGCAGTACTTC.